Presented here are 2 T cell receptor beta chains from one specimen sequenced in a study of cytotoxic CD8 clonotypes in ibrutinib-treated CLL. Measured with immunoSEQ multiplex PCR; TCRdb has only the in-frame clones, and not every one. The repertoire has about 50,000 clones, approximately 50% of them found once; the top ten carry about 31%. Here the sequenced sample was PBMCs, taken after 12 months of ibrutinib treatment. All receptors come from a human donor with chronic lymphocytic leukemia.

About this clone itself: Its ends do not fully match the called genes, so a read error is possible. The chain carries TRBV7-7 and TRBJ2-7; D gene ambiguous. The CDR3 consists of 12 residues. In germline, CDR1 is SSHAT, CDR2 FNYEAQ (reference sequence). In nucleotides, the CDR3 is TGTGCTAGCAGCTTAGATGGGATCGAGCAGTACTTC. Translated, it gives CASSLDGIEQYF.

The rearrangement joins TRBV19 to TRBJ2-1, with TRBD2 matching 8 bases. The V gene end was trimmed by 4 bases and the J gene end by 4 bases; junction bases not matched to a gene: 9. Germline V lookup: CDR1 LNHDA, CDR2 SQIVND (reference sequence). The length of the CDR3 is 16 residues. CDR3 region: CASSRVAGLGYNEQFF. For the CDR3, the DNA is TGTGCCAGTAGTAGAGTAGCGGGACTTGGTTACAATGAGCAGTTCTTC.